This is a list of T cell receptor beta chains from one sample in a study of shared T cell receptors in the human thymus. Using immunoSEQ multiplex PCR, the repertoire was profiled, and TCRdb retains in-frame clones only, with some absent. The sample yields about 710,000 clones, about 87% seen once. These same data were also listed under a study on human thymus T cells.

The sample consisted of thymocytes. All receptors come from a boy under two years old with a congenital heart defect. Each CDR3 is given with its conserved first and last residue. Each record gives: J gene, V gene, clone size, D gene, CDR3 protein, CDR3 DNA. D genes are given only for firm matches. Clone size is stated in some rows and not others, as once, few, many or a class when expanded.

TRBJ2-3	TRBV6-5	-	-	CASSYSGRGADTQYF	TGTGCCAGCAGTTACTCGGGCAGGGGCGCAGATACGCAGTATTTT
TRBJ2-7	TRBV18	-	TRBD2	CASSPPAGETSGRVLPYEQYF	TGTGCCAGCTCACCACCAGCCGGAGAGACTAGCGGGAGGGTTTTACCTTACGAGCAGTACTTC
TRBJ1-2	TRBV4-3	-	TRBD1	CASSQDKAEESRDRTNYGYTF	TGCGCCAGCAGCCAAGATAAGGCGGAAGAGTCCCGGGACAGGACTAACTATGGCTACACCTTC
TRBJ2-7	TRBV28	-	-	CASSRTVHYEQYF	TGTGCCAGCAGTAGAACGGTTCACTACGAGCAGTACTTC
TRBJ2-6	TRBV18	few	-	CASSPAGSGANVLTF	TGTGCCAGCTCACCCGCAGGGTCTGGGGCCAACGTCCTGACTTTC
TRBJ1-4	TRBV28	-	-	CASSPDDSLNEKLFF	TGTGCCAGCAGTCCGGATGACAGTCTCAATGAAAAACTGTTTTTT
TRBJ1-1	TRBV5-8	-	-	CASSYTEAEAFF	TGTGCCAGCAGCTATACTGAGGCTGAAGCTTTCTTT
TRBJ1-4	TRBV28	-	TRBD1	CASSTTGGNEKLFF	TGTGCCAGCAGTACGACAGGGGGCAATGAAAAACTGTTTTTT
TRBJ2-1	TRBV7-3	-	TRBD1	CASSPRTGKSYNEQFF	TGTGCCAGCAGCCCTCGGACAGGCAAATCCTACAATGAGCAGTTCTTC
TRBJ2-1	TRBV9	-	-	CASSVASARREPEYNEQFF	TGTGCCAGCAGCGTAGCCTCTGCGCGTCGGGAACCGGAATACAATGAGCAGTTCTTC
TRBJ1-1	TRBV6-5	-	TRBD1	CASSKGQGYAAFF	TGTGCCAGCAGTAAAGGACAGGGCTATGCGGCTTTCTTT
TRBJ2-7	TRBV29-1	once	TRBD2	CSVEDGRASGTYEQYF	TGCAGCGTTGAAGATGGAAGGGCTAGCGGGACCTACGAGCAGTACTTC
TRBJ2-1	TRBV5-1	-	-	CASSPRHGLNNEQFF	TGCGCCAGCAGCCCACGGCATGGGCTTAACAATGAGCAGTTCTTC
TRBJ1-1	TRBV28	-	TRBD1	CASSISGGEETEAFF	TGTGCCAGCAGTATTTCAGGGGGCGAGGAGACTGAAGCTTTCTTT
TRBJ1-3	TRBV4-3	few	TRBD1	CASSQVQGGILHF	TGCGCCAGCAGCCAAGTGCAAGGGGGCATCCTCCATTTT
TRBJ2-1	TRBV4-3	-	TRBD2	CASSQDRLAGEGNEQFF	TGCGCCAGCAGCCAAGATCGACTAGCGGGAGAGGGGAATGAGCAGTTCTTC
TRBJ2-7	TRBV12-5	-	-	CASGLVSSYEQYF	TGTGCTAGTGGTTTGGTTTCTTCCTACGAGCAGTACTTC